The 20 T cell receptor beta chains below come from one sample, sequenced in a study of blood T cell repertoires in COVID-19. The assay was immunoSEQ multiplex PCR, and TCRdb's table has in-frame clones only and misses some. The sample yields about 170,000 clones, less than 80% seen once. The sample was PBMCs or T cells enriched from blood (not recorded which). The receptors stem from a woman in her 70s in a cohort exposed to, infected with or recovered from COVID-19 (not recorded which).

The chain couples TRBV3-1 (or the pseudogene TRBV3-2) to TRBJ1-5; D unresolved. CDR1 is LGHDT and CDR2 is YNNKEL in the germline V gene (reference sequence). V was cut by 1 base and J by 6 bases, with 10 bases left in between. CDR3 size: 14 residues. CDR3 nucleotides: TGTGCCAGCAGCCAAGGTCGGACTTCTCAGCCCCAGCATTTT. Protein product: CASSQGRTSQPQHF.

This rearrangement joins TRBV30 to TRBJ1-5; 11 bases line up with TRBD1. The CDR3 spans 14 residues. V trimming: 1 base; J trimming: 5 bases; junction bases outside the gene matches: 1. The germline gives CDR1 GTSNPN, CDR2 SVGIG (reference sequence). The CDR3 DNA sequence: TGTGCCTGGAGTGGGACAGGGGGCGATCAGCCCCAGCATTTT. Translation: CAWSGTGGDQPQHF.

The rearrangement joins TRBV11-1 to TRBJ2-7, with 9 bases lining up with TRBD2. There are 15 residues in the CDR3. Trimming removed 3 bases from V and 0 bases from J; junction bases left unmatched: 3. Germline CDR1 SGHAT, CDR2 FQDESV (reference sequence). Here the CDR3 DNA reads TGTGCCAGCAGCTTGTCTAGCGGGATCTCCTACGAGCAGTACTTC. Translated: CASSLSSGISYEQYF.

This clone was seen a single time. The chain's CDR3 is CASSAGTGATEAFF. The CDR3 bases are TGTGCCAGCTCAGCCGGGACAGGGGCTACTGAAGCTTTCTTT. The rearrangement joins TRBV18 to TRBJ1-1; TRBD1 aligns across 10 bases. The germline V gene has CDR1 KGHSH and CDR2 LQKENI. This CDR3 has 14 residues. V lost 5 bases to trimming and J lost 5 bases; unmatched junction nucleotides: 5.

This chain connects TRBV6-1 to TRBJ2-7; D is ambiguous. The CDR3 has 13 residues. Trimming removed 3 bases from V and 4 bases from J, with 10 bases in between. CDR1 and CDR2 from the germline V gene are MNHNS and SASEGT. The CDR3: CASSDGSTYEQYF. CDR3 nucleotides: TGTGCCAGCAGTGATGGCTCAACGTACGAGCAGTACTTC.

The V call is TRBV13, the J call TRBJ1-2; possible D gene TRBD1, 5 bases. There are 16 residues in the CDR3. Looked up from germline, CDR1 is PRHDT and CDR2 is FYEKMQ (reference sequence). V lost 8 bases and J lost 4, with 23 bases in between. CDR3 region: CASGGRGRLDPYGYTF. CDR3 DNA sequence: TGTGCCAGCGGTGGTAGGGGCCGCCTAGACCCCTATGGCTACACCTTC.

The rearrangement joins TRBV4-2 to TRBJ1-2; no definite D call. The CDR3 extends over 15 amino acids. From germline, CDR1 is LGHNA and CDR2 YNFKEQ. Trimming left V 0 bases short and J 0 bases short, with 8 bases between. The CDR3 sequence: CASSQEKQANYGYTF. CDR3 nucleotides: TGTGCCAGCAGCCAAGAGAAGCAGGCTAACTATGGCTACACCTTC.

CDR3 sequence (DNA): TGTGCCAGCAGCCAGACAGGGGTCCCCGGGGAGCTGTTTTTT. Protein product: CASSQTGVPGELFF. V is TRBV4-2 and J is TRBJ2-2; 8 bases match TRBD1. CDR3 length equals 14 residues. Looked up from germline, CDR1 is LGHNA and CDR2 is YNFKEQ. The V and J ends lost 3 bases and 6 bases, in that order; junction bases with no gene match: 3.

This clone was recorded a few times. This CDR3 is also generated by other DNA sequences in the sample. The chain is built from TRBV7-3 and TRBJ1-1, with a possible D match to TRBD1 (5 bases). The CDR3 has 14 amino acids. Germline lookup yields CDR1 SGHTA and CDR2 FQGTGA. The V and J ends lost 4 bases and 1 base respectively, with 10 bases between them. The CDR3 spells CASSSQGGNTEAFF. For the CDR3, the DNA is TGTGCCAGCAGCTCGCAGGGTGGGAACACTGAAGCTTTCTTT.

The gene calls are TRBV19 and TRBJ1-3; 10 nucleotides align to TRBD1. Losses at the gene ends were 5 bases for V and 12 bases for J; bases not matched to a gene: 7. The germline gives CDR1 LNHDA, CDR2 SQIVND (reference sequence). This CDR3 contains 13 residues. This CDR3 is CASSPSDRGNIYF. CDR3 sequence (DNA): TGTGCCAGTAGTCCCTCGGACAGGGGGAACATATATTTT.

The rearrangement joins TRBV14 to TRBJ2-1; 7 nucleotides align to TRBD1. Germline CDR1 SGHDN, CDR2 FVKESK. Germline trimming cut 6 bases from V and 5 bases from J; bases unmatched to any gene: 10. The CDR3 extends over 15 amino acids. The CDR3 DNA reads TGTGCCAGCAGAGCCCCCTCGGACAGGAACAATGAGCAGTTCTTC. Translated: CASRAPSDRNNEQFF.

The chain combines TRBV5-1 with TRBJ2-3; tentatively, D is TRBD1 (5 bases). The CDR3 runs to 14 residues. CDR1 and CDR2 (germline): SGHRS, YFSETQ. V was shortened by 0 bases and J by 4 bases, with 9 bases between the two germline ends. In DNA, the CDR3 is TGCGCCAGCAGCTTGGAACAGGCTGCAGATACGCAGTATTTT. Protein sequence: CASSLEQAADTQYF.

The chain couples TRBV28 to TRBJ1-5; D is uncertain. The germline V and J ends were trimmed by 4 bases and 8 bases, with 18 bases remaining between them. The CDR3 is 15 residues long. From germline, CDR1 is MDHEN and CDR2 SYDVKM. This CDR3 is CASSSAGDPTEPQHF. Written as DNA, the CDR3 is TGTGCCAGCAGTTCTGCAGGCGACCCCACGGAGCCCCAGCATTTT.

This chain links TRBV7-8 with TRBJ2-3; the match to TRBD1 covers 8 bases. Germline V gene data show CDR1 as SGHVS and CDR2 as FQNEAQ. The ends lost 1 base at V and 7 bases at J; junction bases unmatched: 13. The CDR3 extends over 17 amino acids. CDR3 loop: CASSLVAGGQGGYTQYF. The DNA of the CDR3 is TGTGCCAGCAGCTTAGTGGCTGGAGGACAGGGAGGTTATACGCAGTATTTT.

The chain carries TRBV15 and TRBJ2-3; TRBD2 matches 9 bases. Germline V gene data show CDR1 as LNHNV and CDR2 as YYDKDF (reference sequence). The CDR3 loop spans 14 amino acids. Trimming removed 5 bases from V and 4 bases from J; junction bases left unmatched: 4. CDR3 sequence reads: CATSVRTSADTQYF. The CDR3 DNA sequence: TGTGCCACCAGCGTCCGGACTAGCGCAGATACGCAGTATTTT.

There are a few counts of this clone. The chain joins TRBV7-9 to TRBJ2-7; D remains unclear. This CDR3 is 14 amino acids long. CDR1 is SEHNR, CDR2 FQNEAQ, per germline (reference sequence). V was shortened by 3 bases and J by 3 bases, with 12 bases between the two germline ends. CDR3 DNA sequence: TGTGCCAGCAGCTTGCGAGGATCCGGCTACGAGCAGTACTTC. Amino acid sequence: CASSLRGSGYEQYF.

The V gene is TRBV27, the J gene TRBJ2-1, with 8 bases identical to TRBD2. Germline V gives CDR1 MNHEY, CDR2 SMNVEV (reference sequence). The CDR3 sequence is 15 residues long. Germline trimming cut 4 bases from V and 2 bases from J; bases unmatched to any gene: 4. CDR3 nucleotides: TGTGCCAGCAGTTCCGGGGGGGCAGCCTACAATGAGCAGTTCTTC. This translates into CASSSGGAAYNEQFF.

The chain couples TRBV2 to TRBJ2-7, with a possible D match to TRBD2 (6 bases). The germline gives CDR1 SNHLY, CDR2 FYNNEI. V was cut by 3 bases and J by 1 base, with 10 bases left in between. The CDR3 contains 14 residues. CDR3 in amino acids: CASSDARGSYEQYF. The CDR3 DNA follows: TGTGCCAGCAGTGATGCCCGGGGGTCCTACGAGCAGTACTTC.

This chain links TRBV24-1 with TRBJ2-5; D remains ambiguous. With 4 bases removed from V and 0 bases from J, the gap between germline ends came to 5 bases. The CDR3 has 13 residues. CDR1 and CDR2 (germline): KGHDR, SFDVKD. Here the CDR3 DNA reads TGTGCCACCAGTGACCTTTACCAAGAGACCCAGTACTTC. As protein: CATSDLYQETQYF.

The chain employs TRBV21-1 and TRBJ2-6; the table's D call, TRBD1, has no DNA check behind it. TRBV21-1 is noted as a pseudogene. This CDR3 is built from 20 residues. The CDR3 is CASSKGTSPILYSGANVLTF. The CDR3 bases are TGTGCCAGCAGCAAAGGGACAAGCCCGATTTTGTATTCTGGGGCCAACGTCCTGACTTTC.